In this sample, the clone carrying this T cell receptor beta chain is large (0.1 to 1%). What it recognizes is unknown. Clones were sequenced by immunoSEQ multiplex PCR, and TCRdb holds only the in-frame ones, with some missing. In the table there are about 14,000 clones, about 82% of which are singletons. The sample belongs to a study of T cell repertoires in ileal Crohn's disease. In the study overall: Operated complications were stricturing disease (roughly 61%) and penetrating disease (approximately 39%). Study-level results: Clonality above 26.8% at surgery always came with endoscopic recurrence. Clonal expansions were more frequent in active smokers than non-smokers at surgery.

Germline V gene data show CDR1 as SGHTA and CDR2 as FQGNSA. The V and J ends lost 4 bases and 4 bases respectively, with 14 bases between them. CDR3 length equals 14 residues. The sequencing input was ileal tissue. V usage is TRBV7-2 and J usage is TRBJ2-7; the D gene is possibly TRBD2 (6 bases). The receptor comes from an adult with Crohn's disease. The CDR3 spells CASSWGVRTYEQYF. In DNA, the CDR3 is TGTGCCAGCAGCTGGGGGGTTAGAACTTACGAGCAGTACTTC.